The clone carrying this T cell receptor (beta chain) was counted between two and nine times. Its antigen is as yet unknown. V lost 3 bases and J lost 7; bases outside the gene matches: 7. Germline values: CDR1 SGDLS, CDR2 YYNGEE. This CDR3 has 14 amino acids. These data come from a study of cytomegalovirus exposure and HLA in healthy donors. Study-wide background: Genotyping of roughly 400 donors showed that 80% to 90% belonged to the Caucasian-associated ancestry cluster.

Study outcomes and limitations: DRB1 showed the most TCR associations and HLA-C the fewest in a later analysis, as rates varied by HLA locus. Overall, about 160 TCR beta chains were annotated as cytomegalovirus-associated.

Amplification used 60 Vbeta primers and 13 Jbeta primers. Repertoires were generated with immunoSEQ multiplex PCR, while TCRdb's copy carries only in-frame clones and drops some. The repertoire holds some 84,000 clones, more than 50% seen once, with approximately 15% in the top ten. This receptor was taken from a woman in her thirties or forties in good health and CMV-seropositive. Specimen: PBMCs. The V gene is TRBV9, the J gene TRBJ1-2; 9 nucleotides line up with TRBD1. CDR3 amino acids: CASSGPDRGTGYTF. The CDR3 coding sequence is TGTGCCAGCAGCGGCCCGGACAGGGGTACTGGCTACACCTTC. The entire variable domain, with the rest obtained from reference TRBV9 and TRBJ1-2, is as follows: DSGVTQTPKHLITATGQRVTLRCSPRSGDLSVYWYQQSLDQGLQFLIQYYNGEERAKGNILERFSAQQFPDLHSELNLSSLELGDSALYFCASSGPDRGTGYTFGSGTRLTVV.